The present entry profiles one T cell receptor (beta chain) with its context. The data belong to a study of shared T cell receptors in the human thymus. J was trimmed by 1 base and V by 4 bases; bases with no gene match: 4. Germline loops: CDR1 LNHDA, CDR2 SQIVND (reference sequence). This CDR3 contains 16 residues. The assay was immunoSEQ multiplex PCR, and TCRdb's table has in-frame clones only and misses some. The sample holds roughly 700,000 clones, roughly 90% seen once. These records were also assigned to another study, of human thymus T cells. That source notes: Serving as donors were healthy Finnish infants, each of whom was having open corrective surgery for congenital heart defects. Related research found strongly overlapping thymic repertoires in unrelated individuals.

This clonotype was obtained from a boy less than two years old with a congenital heart defect. The J gene is TRBJ2-3, the V gene TRBV19; 11 nucleotides agree with TRBD2. The sequenced sample consisted of thymocytes. CDR3 region: CASSTFSGRGTDTQYF. CDR3 nucleotides: TGTGCCAGTAGTACTTTTAGCGGGAGGGGCACAGATACGCAGTATTTT.